This is a list of T cell receptor beta chains from one sample in a study of CD8 T cells in ankylosing spondylitis. TCRdb passed the 5' RACE reads through MiXCR, listing each CDR3 protein once. The sample carries roughly 240,000 distinct CDR3 sequences, 8% to 10% recorded once. Sequenced material: blood, either unsorted or a sorted T cell fraction (not recorded which). These receptors all come from a female donor with ankylosing spondylitis or in good health (not recorded which). CDR3s include the opening cysteine and the closing phenylalanine or tryptophan. Fields, in order: V gene, J gene, D gene, clone size, CDR3 DNA, CDR3 protein. The D gene is left open where the match is weak. Rows give clone size only sometimes, using once, few, many, or a class for an expanded clone.

TRBV27,TRBJ2-7,.,many,TGTGCCAGCAGTTTACTCCACTCCTACGAGCAGTACTTC,CASSLLHSYEQYF
TRBV7-9,TRBJ2-1,TRBD2,many,TGTGCCAGCAGCTTTTTCGCAGGGACTAAGGAGCAGTTCTTC,CASSFFAGTKEQFF
TRBV29-1,TRBJ1-1,.,many,TGCAGCGTCGGCAGGATGAACACTGAAGCTTTCTTT,CSVGRMNTEAFF
TRBV3-1,TRBJ2-7,TRBD2,many,TGTGCCAGCAGCCACCTTGCTCTAGCGGACTCCTACGAGCAGTACTTC,CASSHLALADSYEQYF
TRBV9,TRBJ2-1,TRBD1,many,TGTGCCAGCAGCCCCAGGGGGCAGGGCCAGTTCTTC,CASSPRGQGQFF
TRBV6-2/TRBV6-3,TRBJ1-5,.,many,TGTGCCAGCAGACCTGCTGGTCAGCCCCAGCATTTT,CASRPAGQPQHF
TRBV5-1,TRBJ2-4,.,many,TGCGCCAGCAGCTTGGCGCCTACCAAAAACATTCAGTACTTC,CASSLAPTKNIQYF
TRBV6-2/TRBV6-3,TRBJ2-1,TRBD2,few,TGTGCCAGCAGTTACCGGAGCGGGGGCTCCTACAATGAGCAGTTCTTC,CASSYRSGGSYNEQFF
TRBV15,TRBJ2-2,TRBD2,many,TGTGCCACCAGCAGAGGCGGGAGCAGGGCCGGGGAGCTGTTTTTT,CATSRGGSRAGELFF
TRBV11-3,TRBJ2-1,.,.,TGTGCCAGCAGCTCCGGGGCAGGTAGGATGGATGAGCAGTTCTTC,CASSSGAGRMDEQFF
TRBV20-1,TRBJ2-1,.,many,TGCAGTGCGCCCGATATGCGAGCGGCCCTTCTCTACAATGAGCAGTTCTTC,CSAPDMRAALLYNEQFF
TRBV12-3/TRBV12-4,TRBJ1-1,.,few,TGTGCCAGCAATTCGTGGGGGAACACTGAAGCTTTCTTT,CASNSWGNTEAFF
TRBV7-9,TRBJ2-3,TRBD2,many,TGTGCCAGCAGCTTCCTCTCCTTCACTAGCGGGAGCAGGGAGGCAGATACGCAGTATTTT,CASSFLSFTSGSREADTQYF
TRBV7-9,TRBJ2-1,.,many,TGTGCCAGCAGCTTAGTTCCCAATGAGCAGTTCTTC,CASSLVPNEQFF
TRBV20-1,TRBJ2-2,TRBD1,many,TGCAGTGCTGAGGCGGGGACAGGGGGAACCGGGGAGCTGTTTTTT,CSAEAGTGGTGELFF
TRBV15,TRBJ2-1,TRBD2,.,TGTGCCACCAGCGGGTTAGTAGCGGGAGCAGCCTACAATGAGCAGTTCTTC,CATSGLVAGAAYNEQFF